This TCR beta chain originates from a study of OX40 agonist ivuxolimab in advanced cancers. Generated by immunoSEQ multiplex PCR, the TCRdb table keeps only in-frame clones and is missing some. The sample lists tens of thousands of clones, roughly 90% occurring once. Germline CDR1 MNHEY, CDR2 SMNVEV (reference sequence). CDR3 size: 14 residues. Trimming left V 5 bases short and J 0 bases short, with 10 bases between. The clonotype comes from an adult with an advanced solid tumor such as melanoma, head and neck, liver or kidney cancer. The sample in question was CD4+ or CD8+ T cells sorted from blood, obtained in a trial of the OX40 agonist ivuxolimab. The gene calls are TRBV27 and TRBJ1-1; D is uncertain. CDR3: CASSRGRLNTEAFF. DNA of the CDR3: TGTGCCAGCAGTCGCGGGCGATTGAACACTGAAGCTTTCTTT.